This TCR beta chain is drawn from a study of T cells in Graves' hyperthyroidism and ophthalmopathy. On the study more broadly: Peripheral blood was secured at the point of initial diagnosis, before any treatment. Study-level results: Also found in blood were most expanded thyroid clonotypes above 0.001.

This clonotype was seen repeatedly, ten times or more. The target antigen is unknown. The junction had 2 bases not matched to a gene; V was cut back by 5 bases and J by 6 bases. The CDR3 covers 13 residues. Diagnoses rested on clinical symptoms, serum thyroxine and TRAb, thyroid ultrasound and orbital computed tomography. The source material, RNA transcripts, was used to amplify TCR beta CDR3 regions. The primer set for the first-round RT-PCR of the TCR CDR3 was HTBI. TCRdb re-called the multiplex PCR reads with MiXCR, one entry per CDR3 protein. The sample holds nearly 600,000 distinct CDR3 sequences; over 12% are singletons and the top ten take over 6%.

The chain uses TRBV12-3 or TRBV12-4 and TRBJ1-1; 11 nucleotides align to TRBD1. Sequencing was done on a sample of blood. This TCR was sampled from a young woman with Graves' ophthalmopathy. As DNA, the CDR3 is TGTGCCAGCAGTCTGGGACAGGGGGCTGAAGCTTTCTTT. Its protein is CASSLGQGAEAFF.